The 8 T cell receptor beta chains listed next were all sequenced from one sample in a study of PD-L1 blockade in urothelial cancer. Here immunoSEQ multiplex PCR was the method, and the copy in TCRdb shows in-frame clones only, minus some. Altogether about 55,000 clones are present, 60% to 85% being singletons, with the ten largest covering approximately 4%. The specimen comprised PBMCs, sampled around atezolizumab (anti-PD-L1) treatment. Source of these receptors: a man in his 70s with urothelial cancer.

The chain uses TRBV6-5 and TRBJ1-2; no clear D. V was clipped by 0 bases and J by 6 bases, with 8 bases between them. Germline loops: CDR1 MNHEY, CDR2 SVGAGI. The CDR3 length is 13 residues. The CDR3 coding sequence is TGTGCCAGCAGTTACTCTCCCAGGAATGGCTACACCTTC. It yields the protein CASSYSPRNGYTF.

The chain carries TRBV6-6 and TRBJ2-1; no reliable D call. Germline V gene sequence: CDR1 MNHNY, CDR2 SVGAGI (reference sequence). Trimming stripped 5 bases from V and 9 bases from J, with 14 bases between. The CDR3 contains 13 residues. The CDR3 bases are TGTGCCAGCAGTCCTGAAAATATCGGTGAGCAGTTCTTC. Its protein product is CASSPENIGEQFF.

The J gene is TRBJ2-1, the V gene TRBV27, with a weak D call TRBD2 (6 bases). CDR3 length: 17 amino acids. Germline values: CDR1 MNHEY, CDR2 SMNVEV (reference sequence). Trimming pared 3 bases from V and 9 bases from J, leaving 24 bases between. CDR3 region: CASSLYVAANPSIEQFF. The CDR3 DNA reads TGTGCCAGCAGTTTGTACGTAGCGGCCAATCCCTCGATTGAGCAGTTCTTC.

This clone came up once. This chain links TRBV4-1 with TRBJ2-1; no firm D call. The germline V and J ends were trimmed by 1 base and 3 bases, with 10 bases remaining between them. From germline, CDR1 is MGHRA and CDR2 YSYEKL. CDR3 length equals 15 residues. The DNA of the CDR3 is TGCGCCAGCAGCCAAGGAGAGCTTGGCTACAATGAGCAGTTCTTC. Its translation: CASSQGELGYNEQFF.

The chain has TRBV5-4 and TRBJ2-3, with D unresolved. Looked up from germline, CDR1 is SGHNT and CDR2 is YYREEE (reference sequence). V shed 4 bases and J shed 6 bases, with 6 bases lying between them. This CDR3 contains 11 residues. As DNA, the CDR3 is TGTGCCAGCAGCGTATCTGATACGCAGTATTTT. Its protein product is CASSVSDTQYF. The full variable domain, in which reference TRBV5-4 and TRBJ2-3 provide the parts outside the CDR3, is ETGVTQSPTHLIKTRGQQVTLRCSSQSGHNTVSWYQQALGQGPQFIFQYYREEENGRGNFPPRFSGLQFPNYSSELNVNALELDDSALYLCASSVSDTQYFGPGTRLTVL.

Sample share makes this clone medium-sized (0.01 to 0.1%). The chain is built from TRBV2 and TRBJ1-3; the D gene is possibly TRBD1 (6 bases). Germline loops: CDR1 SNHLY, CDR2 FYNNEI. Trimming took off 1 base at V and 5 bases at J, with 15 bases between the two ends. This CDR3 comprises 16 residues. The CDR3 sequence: CASSEEGFQGRNTIYF. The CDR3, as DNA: TGTGCCAGCAGTGAAGAAGGATTCCAGGGGCGAAACACCATATATTTT.

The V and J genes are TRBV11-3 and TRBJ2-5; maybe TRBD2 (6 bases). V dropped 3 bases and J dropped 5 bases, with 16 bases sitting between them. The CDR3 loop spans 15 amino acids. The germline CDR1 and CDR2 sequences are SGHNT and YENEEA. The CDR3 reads CASSLEGRAGETQYF. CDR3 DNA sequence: TGTGCCAGCAGCTTGGAGGGACGGGCCGGGGAGACCCAGTACTTC.

Written as DNA, the CDR3 is TGTGCCAGCAGCTTCAACAGGAACACTGAAGCTTTCTTT. It is translated as CASSFNRNTEAFF. This chain links TRBV11-3 with TRBJ1-1; D call uncertain. Germline CDR1 is SGHNT and CDR2 is YENEEA. This CDR3 comprises 13 residues. V lost 3 bases to trimming and J lost 1 base, with 6 bases between them.